Presented here are 7 T cell receptor beta chains from one specimen sequenced in a study of blood T cell repertoires in COVID-19. Assay used: immunoSEQ multiplex PCR; TCRdb lists only in-frame clones, some missing. The sample records about 300,000 clones, 89% being singletons. The sample comprised peripheral blood. These receptors came from a man between 18 and 35 years old who had recovered from COVID-19.

J is TRBJ1-5 and V is TRBV19, with D tentatively TRBD1 (6 bases). Germline V gene sequence: CDR1 LNHDA, CDR2 SQIVND (reference sequence). The length of the CDR3 is 14 residues. Trimming removed 3 bases at V and 8 bases at J, with 14 bases between. CDR3 nucleotides: TGTGCCAGTAGTATTGAGCAGGGGTGGAAGCCCCAGCATTTT. It codes for CASSIEQGWKPQHF.

This clone appeared a few times. The chain uses TRBV6-6 and TRBJ1-5; 7 bases are a match to TRBD1. CDR1 is MNHNY, CDR2 SVGAGI, per germline (reference sequence). CDR3 length: 14 residues. V lost 5 bases and J lost 4; bases outside the gene matches: 5. The CDR3 spells CASSRTGANQPQHF. CDR3 in DNA: TGTGCCAGCAGTCGGACAGGCGCTAATCAGCCCCAGCATTTT.

This chain links TRBV2 with TRBJ2-7; weak D call: TRBD1 (6 bases). This CDR3 region has 12 residues. From germline, CDR1 is SNHLY and CDR2 FYNNEI. The germline V and J ends were trimmed by 9 bases and 5 bases, with 14 bases remaining between them. CDR3 sequence reads: CASTGTSNEQYF. In nucleotides, the CDR3 is TGTGCCAGTACAGGGACCTCTAACGAGCAGTACTTC.

The chain joins TRBV7-6 to TRBJ1-1; perhaps TRBD1 as D (6 bases). CDR3 length: 14 amino acids. V was cut by 4 bases and J by 3 bases, with 12 bases left in between. Germline values: CDR1 SGHVS, CDR2 FNYEAQ. DNA for the CDR3: TGTGCCAGCAGCTCCCCAGGGGTTGACACTGAAGCTTTCTTT. Its translation: CASSSPGVDTEAFF. The whole variable domain, filled in from reference TRBV7-6 and TRBJ1-1, reads GAGVSQSPRYKVTKRGQDVALRCDPISGHVSLYWYRQALGQGPEFLTYFNYEAQQDKSGLPNDRFSAERPEGSISTLTIQRTEQRDSAMYRCASSSPGVDTEAFFGQGTRLTVV.

V and J are TRBV2 and TRBJ1-6, with D possibly matching TRBD1 (5 bases). Trimming took off 3 bases at V and 10 bases at J, with 13 bases between the two ends. Germline values: CDR1 SNHLY, CDR2 FYNNEI. The CDR3 loop spans 14 amino acids. The CDR3 region is CASSDPGTNSPLHF. DNA for the CDR3: TGTGCCAGCAGTGACCCCGGGACTAACTCACCCCTCCACTTT.

The rearrangement joins TRBV13 to TRBJ2-1; 10 positions agree with TRBD2. There are 15 residues in the CDR3. V shed 3 bases and J 8 bases; nucleotides not matched to a gene: 7. Germline V gene sequence: CDR1 PRHDT, CDR2 FYEKMQ (reference sequence). As DNA, the CDR3 is TGTGCCAGCAGCTTTGTTAGCGGGGGGATGGATGAGCAGTTCTTC. Protein sequence: CASSFVSGGMDEQFF.

The chain employs TRBV12-3 or TRBV12-4 and TRBJ2-1, with TRBD1 as a possible D gene (5 bases). V was pared by 7 bases and J by 10 bases, with 14 bases between. This CDR3 contains 12 residues. The CDR3 protein is CASITQVGEQFF. DNA of the CDR3: TGTGCCAGCATCACACAGGTAGGGGAGCAGTTCTTC.